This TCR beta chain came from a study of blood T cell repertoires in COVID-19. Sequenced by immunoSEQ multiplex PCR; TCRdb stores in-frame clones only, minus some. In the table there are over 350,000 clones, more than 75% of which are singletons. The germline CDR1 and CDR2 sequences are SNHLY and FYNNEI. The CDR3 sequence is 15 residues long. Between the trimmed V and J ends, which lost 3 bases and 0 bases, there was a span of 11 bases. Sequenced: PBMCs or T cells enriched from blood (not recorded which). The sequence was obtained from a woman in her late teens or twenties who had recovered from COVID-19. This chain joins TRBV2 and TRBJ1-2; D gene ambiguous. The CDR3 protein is CASSEVGVTNYGYTF. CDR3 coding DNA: TGTGCCAGCAGTGAGGTTGGAGTTACTAACTATGGCTACACCTTC. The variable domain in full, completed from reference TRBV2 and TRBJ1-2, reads EPEVTQTPSHQVTQMGQEVILRCVPISNHLYFYWYRQILGQKVEFLVSFYNNEISEKSEIFDDQFSVERPDGSNFTLKIRSTKLEDSAMYFCASSEVGVTNYGYTFGSGTRLTVV.